The 2 T cell receptor beta chains in this list originate from one sample, sequenced in a study of shared clonotypes between healthy human individuals (TCRdb year 2020). Library preparation employed the immunoSEQ multiplex PCR assay. This is the immuneACCESS table as TCRdb keeps it, with only in-frame sequences that have V and J called. A part of the clones is gone; compared with another copy, unresolved V genes explain less than half, and the rest is unexplained. Recorded for this sample are about 470,000 clones; 75% to 85% of them occurred a single time. Of the sample, 13% falls within the top ten clones. The sequenced sample was PBMCs. The source is a woman in her thirties or forties in good health. Some clones in this sample may be carry-over from other donors' samples.

This chain uses TRBV28 with TRBJ1-2, with D unclear. The V end lost 7 bases, the J end lost 2 bases, and 8 bases lay between the germline ends. CDR1 and CDR2 (germline): MDHEN, SYDVKM. There are 12 residues in the CDR3. This CDR3 reads CASNVQNYGYTF. The CDR3, as DNA: TGTGCCAGCAACGTACAGAACTATGGCTACACCTTC.

The rearrangement uses TRBV15 and TRBJ1-1; 7 bases are shared with TRBD1. The CDR3 is 16 residues long. Per germline, CDR1 LNHNV and CDR2 YYDKDF (reference sequence). The V gene end was trimmed by 3 bases and the J gene end by 1 base; junction bases not matched to a gene: 8. This CDR3 reads CATSRSSGTANTEAFF. CDR3 bases: TGTGCCACCAGCAGGTCCTCCGGGACAGCGAACACTGAAGCTTTCTTT.